The sequence of this T cell receptor (beta chain) was determined in a study of T cell responses to AZD1222 COVID-19 vaccine. Study results and limitations: Along spike, vaccine-associated CD4 TCRs were found throughout, with dominance at 160-218 and 743-854. An increase in Spike-specific TCR breadth and depth was observed after two AZD1222 doses.

For this clone: Its specificity is unknown.

Method: immunoSEQ multiplex PCR; TCRdb's copy keeps in-frame clones and lacks some. The repertoire holds around 80,000 clones, with approximately 83% as singletons. The material was peripheral blood, obtained 28 days after the second AZD1222 dose. This TCR was sampled from an adult who received the AZD1222 COVID-19 vaccine.

CDR3 sequence (DNA): TGTGCCAGCAGTCGACCGGGACACTTGAACACTGAAGCTTTCTTT. Its translation is CASSRPGHLNTEAFF. The genes are TRBV6-5 and TRBJ1-1; a weak D match, TRBD1 (6 bases). The CDR3 covers 15 residues. Germline-derived CDR1 and CDR2 are MNHEY and SVGAGI. Trimming stripped 5 bases from V and 0 bases from J, with 13 bases between.